The TCR beta chain under discussion was sequenced for a study of cytomegalovirus exposure and HLA in healthy donors. The PCR employed 60 Vbeta primers together with 13 Jbeta primers. Sequencing used immunoSEQ multiplex PCR; TCRdb keeps in-frame clones, though not all of them. The sample lists about 160,000 clones; 80% to 90% were seen once. V lost 4 bases and J 0 bases, leaving 17 bases between the germline ends. Germline CDR1 is SGDLS and CDR2 is YYNGEE. This CDR3 is 17 amino acids long. J is TRBJ1-3 and V is TRBV9; perhaps TRBD1 as D (5 bases). Sequenced: PBMCs. The clonotype was recovered from a man aged 50 to 59 in good health and CMV-seropositive. In DNA form, the CDR3 reads TGTGCCAGCAGCCCAACTGACAGCTTGAGCTCTGGAAACACCATATATTTT. This gives the protein CASSPTDSLSSGNTIYF.